This T cell receptor (beta chain) comes out of a study of T cells in Graves' hyperthyroidism and ophthalmopathy. The CDR3 sequence is 10 residues long. The germline CDR1 and CDR2 sequences are DFQATT and SNEGSKA (reference sequence). V lost 3 bases and J 7 bases, leaving 6 bases between the germline ends. Amplified regions were TCR beta CDR3 sequences from RNA transcripts. First-round RT-PCR of the TCR CDR3 relied on the HTBI primer set. TCRdb re-derived calls from the multiplex PCR reads in MiXCR, one entry per CDR3 protein. The sample has 400,000 to 550,000 distinct CDR3 sequences, roughly an eighth seen once.

J is TRBJ1-1 and V is TRBV20-1; D may be TRBD1 (6 bases). The sample taken for sequencing was blood. The TCR sequence derives from a woman aged 18-29 years with Graves' hyperthyroidism. DNA of the CDR3: TGCAGTGCTAGGGACAGTGAAGCTTTCTTT. Its translation: CSARDSEAFF.